Below, 27 T cell receptor beta chains from the same sample are listed, as sequenced in a study of patients and donors after allogeneic stem cell transplantation. TCRdb recomputed calls from the RT-PCR reads with MiXCR, one row per CDR3 protein. The data show 800,000 to 1,000,000 distinct CDR3 sequences, roughly 18% seen once. Sequencing was performed on blood, either unsorted or a sorted T cell fraction (not recorded which). These receptors were taken from a human donor who was either an allogeneic HSCT recipient or a stem cell or donor lymphocyte infusion donor (not recorded which). It is not recorded whose cells these are; they may come from a transplant donor.

This clonotype was seen only a few times. The chain is built from TRBV15 and TRBJ1-4; no definite D call. The CDR3 spans 17 residues. Trimming stripped 0 bases from V and 1 base from J, with 12 bases between. Germline lookup yields CDR1 LNHNV and CDR2 YYDKDF (reference sequence). CDR3 sequence reads: CATSRDEVTRTNEKLFF. CDR3 sequence (DNA): TGTGCCACCAGCAGAGACGAGGTCACAAGAACTAATGAAAAACTGTTTTTT.

The V and J genes are TRBV9 and TRBJ2-2, with TRBD1 matching over 8 bases. J was trimmed by 5 bases and V by 4 bases; bases with no gene match: 7. The CDR3 runs to 15 residues. The germline CDR1 and CDR2 sequences are SGDLS and YYNGEE. DNA of the CDR3: TGTGCCAGCAGCCAGAGGACAGGGCCAACCGGGGAGCTGTTTTTT. This gives the protein CASSQRTGPTGELFF.

The sample holds many counts of this clonotype. V and J are TRBV12-3 or TRBV12-4 and TRBJ1-6; D remains unclear. V shed 6 bases and J shed 10 bases, with 10 bases lying between them. The CDR3 covers 12 residues. The CDR3 DNA is TGTGCCAGCAGCTATAAGGGCTCACCCCTCCACTTT. This codes for CASSYKGSPLHF.

This rearrangement joins TRBV12-3 or TRBV12-4 to TRBJ2-1, with TRBD1 matching over 7 bases. The ends lost 5 bases at V and 6 bases at J; junction bases unmatched: 10. The CDR3 runs to 15 residues. CDR3 region: CASSLHDRVGNEQFF. CDR3 DNA: TGTGCCAGCAGTCTGCATGACAGGGTAGGCAATGAGCAGTTCTTC.

The V and J genes are TRBV20-1 and TRBJ1-2, with a weak D call TRBD1 (6 bases). V lost 2 bases and J lost 4, with 17 bases in between. Germline loops: CDR1 DFQATT, CDR2 SNEGSKA (reference sequence). The CDR3 totals 15 residues. CDR3 region: CSARLGTPGSYGYTF. The DNA of the CDR3 is TGCAGTGCTAGATTGGGGACACCAGGGAGCTATGGCTACACCTTC.

The chain employs TRBV18 and TRBJ1-4; D is unresolved. V was trimmed by 3 bases and J by 6 bases, leaving 11 bases between them. The CDR3 length is 14 residues. Germline V gene lookup returns CDR1 KGHSH and CDR2 LQKENI. The CDR3 nucleotides are TGTGCCAGCTCACCGGTTCGTGAGGATGAAAAACTGTTTTTT. Residues: CASSPVREDEKLFF.

The CDR3 sequence is CASTYTMPNTGELFF. The DNA of the CDR3 is TGTGCCAGCACCTACACTATGCCGAACACCGGGGAGCTGTTTTTT. V usage is TRBV5-6 and J usage is TRBJ2-2; D remains unclear. The CDR3 totals 15 residues. Germline CDR1 and CDR2: SGHDT and YYEEEE. V was trimmed by 6 bases and J by 0 bases, leaving 12 bases between them.

V is TRBV30 and J is TRBJ1-6; tentatively, D is TRBD1 (6 bases). Trimming cost V 1 base and J 7 bases, with 11 bases left between them. The CDR3 covers 14 residues. Germline values: CDR1 GTSNPN, CDR2 SVGIG (reference sequence). The CDR3 coding sequence is TGTGCCTGGAGTGGGGACACGGCCAATTCACCCCTCCACTTT. Protein: CAWSGDTANSPLHF. Filled out from reference TRBV30 and TRBJ1-6, the complete variable domain reads SQTIHQWPATLVQPVGSPLSLECTVEGTSNPNLYWYRQAAGRGLQLLFYSVGIGQISSEVPQNLSASRPQDRQFILSSKKLLLSDSGFYLCAWSGDTANSPLHFGNGTRLTVT.

This clonotype was picked up a small number of times. This chain connects TRBV7-2 to TRBJ1-1; possible D gene TRBD1, 5 bases. CDR3 length equals 15 residues. The germline V and J ends were trimmed by 5 bases and 0 bases, with 13 bases remaining between them. The germline V gene has CDR1 SGHTA and CDR2 FQGNSA. The CDR3 loop is CASSPHPGMNTEAFF. DNA for the CDR3: TGTGCCAGCAGCCCCCATCCAGGGATGAACACTGAAGCTTTCTTT.

There are a few counts of this clonotype. The chain has TRBV20-1 and TRBJ2-7, with D maybe TRBD2 (5 bases). This CDR3 has 11 amino acids. Trimming removed 3 bases from V and 4 bases from J, with 7 bases in between. Germline-derived CDR1 and CDR2 are DFQATT and SNEGSKA (reference sequence). The CDR3 nucleotides are TGCAGTGCTAGTGGGGAGTACGAGCAGTACTTC. As protein: CSASGEYEQYF.

This clonotype has a handful of counts. V gene TRBV24-1 combines with J gene TRBJ1-2; no clear D. In germline, CDR1 is KGHDR, CDR2 SFDVKD. Trimming cost V 3 bases and J 8 bases, with 9 bases left between them. The CDR3 is made up of 12 amino acids. The CDR3 protein is CATSDPPSGYTF. As DNA, the CDR3 is TGTGCCACCAGTGATCCCCCCAGCGGCTACACCTTC.

V is TRBV12-3 or TRBV12-4 and J is TRBJ2-7; a possible D gene is TRBD1 (7 bases). The CDR3 covers 14 residues. Trimming took 7 bases from V and 3 from J, leaving 16 bases between them. As DNA, the CDR3 is TGTGCCAGCAAAACGGGGGACAGCCTCTACGAGCAGTACTTC. Translation gives CASKTGDSLYEQYF.

The CDR3 DNA is TGTGCCAGCAGTTCAGGGTCCCCGAACCCGTTTTATAATCAGCCCCAGCATTTT. This gives the protein CASSSGSPNPFYNQPQHF. This sequence joins TRBV6-5 and TRBJ1-5; D possibly corresponds to TRBD1 (5 bases). The CDR3 extends over 18 amino acids. Germline V gene data show CDR1 as MNHEY and CDR2 as SVGAGI. Trimming left V 4 bases short and J 4 bases short, with 23 bases between.

The rearrangement uses TRBV12-3 or TRBV12-4 and TRBJ2-1; 8 nucleotides line up with TRBD2. Trimming took 5 bases from V and 0 from J; bases not matched to a gene: 9. There are 17 residues in the CDR3. In DNA form, the CDR3 reads TGTGCCAGCAGTCCCTTGGCCAGCGGGAGCTCCTACAATGAGCAGTTCTTC. This gives the protein CASSPLASGSSYNEQFF.

The chain joins TRBV4-3 to TRBJ1-1, with D unclear. Trimming stripped 4 bases from V and 1 base from J, with 10 bases between. This CDR3 spans 14 amino acids. Germline V CDR1 and CDR2: LGHNA, YSLEER. CDR3 nucleotide sequence: TGCGCCAGCAGCCGCGTGACAAGGAACACTGAAGCTTTCTTT. Translated: CASSRVTRNTEAFF.

The V gene is TRBV5-1, the J gene TRBJ2-7; no definite D call. This CDR3 has 12 residues. Germline V gene data show CDR1 as SGHRS and CDR2 as YFSETQ. V lost 5 bases and J lost 0, with 6 bases in between. The CDR3, as DNA: TGCGCCAGCAGGAACAACTCCTACGAGCAGTACTTC. Translated, it gives CASRNNSYEQYF. The full variable domain, rest sourced from reference TRBV5-1 and TRBJ2-7, is KAGVTQTPRYLIKTRGQQVTLSCSPISGHRSVSWYQQTPGQGLQFLFEYFSETQRNKGNFPGRFSGRQFSNSRSEMNVSTLELGDSALYLCASRNNSYEQYFGPGTRLTVT.

The chain links TRBV9 to TRBJ2-2; D ambiguous. V lost 7 bases, J lost 4 bases, and 11 bases lay in between. The CDR3 is 13 amino acids. In germline, CDR1 is SGDLS, CDR2 YYNGEE. This CDR3 is CASGDMGTGELFF. CDR3 in DNA: TGTGCCAGCGGAGACATGGGCACCGGGGAGCTGTTTTTT. Complete variable domain (other parts from reference TRBV9 and TRBJ2-2): DSGVTQTPKHLITATGQRVTLRCSPRSGDLSVYWYQQSLDQGLQFLIQYYNGEERAKGNILERFSAQQFPDLHSELNLSSLELGDSALYFCASGDMGTGELFFGEGSRLTVL.

The chain uses TRBV4-3 and TRBJ2-7, with D unclear. Trimming took 0 bases from V and 0 from J, leaving 12 bases between them. CDR1 and CDR2 from the germline V gene are LGHNA and YSLEER. This CDR3 has 16 residues. Here the CDR3 DNA reads TGCGCCAGCAGCCAAGATTCCCAGGACCTCTCCTACGAGCAGTACTTC. Protein sequence: CASSQDSQDLSYEQYF.

This clonotype was counted many times. The J gene is TRBJ2-1, the V gene TRBV9; D is unresolved. Germline V lookup: CDR1 SGDLS, CDR2 YYNGEE. Trimming took 0 bases from V and 3 from J, leaving 4 bases between them. The CDR3 runs 13 residues. CDR3 region: CASSVADYNEQFF. The CDR3 coding sequence is TGTGCCAGCAGCGTAGCGGACTACAATGAGCAGTTCTTC.

This clonotype was detected once. This chain joins TRBV6-5 and TRBJ2-7; 11 bases fit TRBD2. The CDR3 is made up of 15 amino acids. From germline, CDR1 is MNHEY and CDR2 SVGAGI. Trimming removed 4 bases from V and 3 bases from J; junction bases left unmatched: 5. Written as DNA, the CDR3 is TGTGCCAGCAGTTCGGTGACTAGCGGGGACTACGAGCAGTACTTC. Protein product: CASSSVTSGDYEQYF.

The gene calls are TRBV4-3 and TRBJ2-1, with TRBD2 identical over 8 bases. J lost 4 bases, V lost 4 bases, and 9 bases had no gene match. The CDR3 runs 16 residues. In germline, CDR1 is LGHNA, CDR2 YSLEER. CDR3 residues: CASSPGGRWSYNEQFF. The DNA for the CDR3 is TGCGCCAGCAGCCCGGGGGGGCGGTGGTCTTACAATGAGCAGTTCTTC.

V gene TRBV20-1 combines with J gene TRBJ2-1; 7 bases fit TRBD2. Trimming cost V 4 bases and J 3 bases; bases outside gene matches: 9. This CDR3 is 15 amino acids long. The germline gives CDR1 DFQATT, CDR2 SNEGSKA (reference sequence). CDR3 nucleotide sequence: TGCAGTGCTAAGGGTTGGGGAGGGCGCTACAATGAGCAGTTCTTC. Protein sequence: CSAKGWGGRYNEQFF.

Many counts were recorded for this clonotype. CDR3 amino acids: CASNSGNYGYTF. The DNA for the CDR3 is TGTGCCAGCAACTCAGGGAACTATGGCTACACCTTC. The genes are TRBV6-1 and TRBJ1-2, with a weak D call TRBD1 (5 bases). The germline V gene has CDR1 MNHNS and CDR2 SASEGT. Trimming pared 7 bases from V and 2 bases from J, leaving 8 bases between. The CDR3 length is 12 residues.

This clonotype was seen more than once but under ten times. J is TRBJ2-7 and V is TRBV6-2 or TRBV6-3; D ambiguous. The germline V gene encodes CDR1 MNHEY and CDR2 SVGEGT. The CDR3 covers 13 residues. The ends were cut back, 3 bases at V and 6 bases at J, with 12 bases in the middle. CDR3 DNA sequence: TGTGCCAGCAGTTATCCGAAGGTGGGCGAGCAGTACTTC. Amino acid sequence: CASSYPKVGEQYF.

This clonotype was counted between two and nine times. J is TRBJ2-3 and V is TRBV9, with 11 nucleotides matching TRBD2. The length of the CDR3 is 16 residues. The trim removed 3 bases at V and 8 bases at J, leaving 11 bases unmatched. Germline CDR1 is SGDLS and CDR2 is YYNGEE. This CDR3 is CASSDHIAGGPRTQYF. The DNA of the CDR3 is TGTGCCAGCAGCGACCACATAGCGGGGGGGCCTCGTACGCAGTATTTT.

The chain's CDR3 is CASSSRTGNSYGYTF. For the CDR3, the DNA is TGTGCCAGCAGCTCCCGGACAGGGAACTCTTACGGCTACACCTTC. The chain employs TRBV7-2 and TRBJ1-2; 8 bases fit TRBD1. Germline V lookup: CDR1 SGHTA, CDR2 FQGNSA. After removal of 4 bases from V and 8 bases from J, the junction contained 12 bases not matched to a gene. The CDR3 loop spans 15 amino acids.

This clonotype was seen a few times. Here the CDR3 DNA reads TGTGCCAGCAGCTTAGCGCTTCCGGGACGGGGAAACTATGGCTACACCTTC. This translates into CASSLALPGRGNYGYTF. The genes are TRBV7-6 and TRBJ1-2; TRBD1 might be the D (5 bases). Trimming removed 0 bases at V and 2 bases at J, with 16 bases between. Looked up from germline, CDR1 is SGHVS and CDR2 is FNYEAQ. The CDR3 is made up of 17 amino acids.